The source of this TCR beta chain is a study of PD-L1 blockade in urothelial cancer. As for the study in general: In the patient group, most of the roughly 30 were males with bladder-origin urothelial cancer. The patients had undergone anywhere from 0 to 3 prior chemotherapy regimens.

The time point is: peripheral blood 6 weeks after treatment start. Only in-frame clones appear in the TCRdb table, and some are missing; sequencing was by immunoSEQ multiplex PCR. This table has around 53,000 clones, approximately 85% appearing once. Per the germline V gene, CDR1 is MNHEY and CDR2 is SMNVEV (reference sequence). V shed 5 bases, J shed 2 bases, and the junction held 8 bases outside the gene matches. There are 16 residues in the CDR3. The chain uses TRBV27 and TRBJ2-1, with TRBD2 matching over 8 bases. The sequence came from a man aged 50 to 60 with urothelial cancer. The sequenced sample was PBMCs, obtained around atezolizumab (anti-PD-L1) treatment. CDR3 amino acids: CASSPYLGLAYNEQFF. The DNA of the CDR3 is TGTGCCAGCAGTCCATACCTGGGACTAGCCTACAATGAGCAGTTCTTC.